The entry below describes one TCR beta chain. This clonotype was observed a few times. Its recognized antigen is unknown. Base qualities are not provided; no much larger clone lies one nucleotide away. Sequencing instrument: Illumina NovaSeq 6000. cDNA libraries for TCRalpha and TCRbeta were prepared by 5'RACE using constant-segment primers, with sample barcodes and unique molecular identifiers added. Trizol reagent was used to extract RNA from every sample. Library amplification was performed in two PCR steps, and a second sample barcode and Illumina TruSeq adapters were introduced in the second step. Libraries were sequenced on an Illumina NovaSeq with 2 x 150 bp paired-end reads. Regarding the original processing steps: Reads were demultiplexed and collapsed into UMI-guided consensus sequences with migec v1.2.7. Using mixcr v2.1.11, UMI consensuses were aligned to TRA and TRB V and J templates and then assembled into clonotypes. A clonotype was counted as expanded or contracted only if both edgeR and NoisET called the change significant, with noise models trained on biological replicates. For edgeR calls, a false discovery rate-adjusted p below 0.01 and a log2 fold-change threshold of 1 were applied. As an exploratory analysis of dynamics, max-normalized trajectories of the 1000 most abundant clonotypes were examined by PCA with hierarchical clustering. The CD4 or CD8 phenotype of responding clones was assigned using the separately sequenced CD4+ and CD8+ repertoires. The public reads were reprocessed in TCRdb via fastp at Q25 and MiXCR, keeping in-frame beta chains. Each record represents a unique CDR3 protein, reported with the most common genes and DNA among its rows. None of the V and J calls come from the authors' own analysis; TCRdb made them. This sample is represented by 300,000 to 400,000 distinct CDR3 sequences; 10% to 15% of them were singletons. The ten most abundant clones make up about 21% of the sample.

This sample is drawn from a study of T-cell memory formation after mild COVID-19 (dated by TCRdb to the early 2020s). Describing the broader study: Most TCR sequence clusters were specific to one of the two donors. Two young, previously healthy adult volunteers, one female and one male, were included in the cohort. In two donors, T-cell clones that expanded and contracted after mild COVID-19 were followed by sequencing TCRalpha and TCRbeta repertoires longitudinally. Study-wide findings and limitations: The detection of some responding clones in pre-infection memory suggests that pre-existing cross-reactive memory T cells joined the SARS-CoV-2 response. SARS-CoV-2 specificity of the second-wave clones peaking on day 37 was not confirmed. Balanced CD4/CD8 phenotypes were observed for clones contracting from day 15 to 85, whereas a bias towards CD4+ was observed for a second wave of clones expanding from day 15 to 37. Only two mild cases were covered in the study, and larger cohorts including severe cases with pre-infection samples were considered necessary. Contracting CD4+ clones were located mainly in the CM and EM memory subsets, whereas CD8+ clones were found to be enriched in EMRA.

Ficoll-Paque density gradient centrifugation was used to isolate PBMCs. The CDR3 runs 15 amino acids, cysteine and phenylalanine included. Only the CDR3 DNA is retained, 45 bases long and in frame from the first base. CDR1 and CDR2 are read off the germline V gene (reference sequence) as MNHEY and SMNVEV. The germline ends are 19 bases apart after V is trimmed by 8 bases and J by 5 bases. The source material was PBMCs or a T cell subset sorted from them (not recorded which). The chain joins TRBV27 to TRBJ2-1; too little of a D gene remains to name it. The receptor's source is a young man who had mild COVID-19 (a few samples of this study predate the infection). The sample titles of this study are shuffled in the database, so cell type and time point are left out; the donor was told from shared clones. At the DNA level, the sequence is TGTGCCAGCTCGACTGCCGGACGTAGGCACAATGAGCAGTTCTTC. It specifies CASSTAGRRHNEQFF.